This TCR beta chain was found in a study of Ad26.COV2.S vaccination and SARS-CoV-2 variants. This clone was counted a single time. Germline V gives CDR1 MNHEY, CDR2 SVGAGI. CDR3 length: 13 amino acids. V gave up 6 bases and J gave up 12 bases; unmatched junction bases: 6. Data came from immunoSEQ multiplex PCR; TCRdb stores just in-frame clones and leaves some out. Altogether about 680,000 clones are present, around 92% being singletons, with the ten largest covering about 1.5%. Treatment given: about 20 received Ad26.COV2.S at low or high dose, single or two shots; about five received placebo; per-sample allocation not given. The samples were gathered on day 63 after the first injection of vaccine or placebo.

The rearrangement uses TRBV6-5 and TRBJ2-1, with TRBD2 matching 12 bases. The sequence derives from a person between 18 and 60 years old who received the Ad26.COV2.S COVID-19 vaccine or a placebo. The sample was peripheral blood, taken in a trial of Ad26.COV2.S vaccine versus placebo. The CDR3 DNA sequence: TGTGCCAGCAGCCAACTAGCGGGGGGTGCGCAGTTCTTC. Translation gives CASSQLAGGAQFF.